A single sample is the source of the 17 T cell receptor beta chains below, sequenced in a study of blood T cell repertoires in COVID-19. Sequenced by immunoSEQ multiplex PCR; TCRdb stores in-frame clones only, minus some. The table has 87,000 or so clones, 80% to 90% seen once. The sequenced sample consisted of peripheral blood. The receptors derive from a woman older than 75 with acute or convalescent COVID-19.

This rearrangement joins TRBV5-1 to TRBJ1-1; tentative D call: TRBD1 (5 bases). Germline V gene data show CDR1 as SGHRS and CDR2 as YFSETQ. The CDR3 covers 14 residues. With 4 bases removed from V and 5 bases from J, the gap between germline ends came to 15 bases. The CDR3 nucleotides are TGCGCCAGCAGCCCCGGGGCACGGGGGACTGAAGCTTTCTTT. Translating it yields CASSPGARGTEAFF.

This sequence joins TRBV7-9 and TRBJ1-4, with 8 bases matching TRBD1. Germline V gene lookup returns CDR1 SEHNR and CDR2 FQNEAQ (reference sequence). The V gene end was trimmed by 3 bases and the J gene end by 7 bases; junction bases not matched to a gene: 4. The CDR3 is 14 residues long. CDR3 amino acids: CASSLAQGGEKLFF. Written as DNA, the CDR3 is TGTGCCAGCAGCTTGGCACAGGGGGGTGAAAAACTGTTTTTT.

Note on this clone: Sequence at one end of the junction differs from germline and may be a read error. The V call is TRBV7-7, the J call TRBJ1-1; 7 positions agree with TRBD1. The germline CDR1 and CDR2 sequences are SSHAT and FNYEAQ (reference sequence). The CDR3 consists of 13 residues. This chain's CDR3 is CASSLTGTTEAFF. CDR3 in DNA: TGTGCTAGCAGCCTGACAGGGACCACTGAAGCTTTCTTT.

This sequence joins TRBV5-4 and TRBJ2-1, with TRBD2 as a possible D gene (6 bases). The CDR3 covers 14 residues. Germline CDR1 and CDR2: SGHNT and YYREEE (reference sequence). V gave up 5 bases and J gave up 4 bases, with 13 bases separating them. The DNA of the CDR3 is TGTGCCAGCAGAGCGGGCAGGGCATACAATGAGCAGTTCTTC. Protein: CASRAGRAYNEQFF.

The table lists this clone with a count of one. The V gene is TRBV5-4, the J gene TRBJ1-1, with a tentative D call TRBD1 (5 bases). Trimming took 5 bases from V and 0 from J, leaving 11 bases between them. Germline assignment: CDR1 SGHNT and CDR2 YYREEE (reference sequence). This CDR3 has 14 amino acids. The CDR3 DNA reads TGTGCCAGCAGTGCTCAGGGTTTGAACACTGAAGCTTTCTTT. Its protein is CASSAQGLNTEAFF.

The CDR3 nucleotides are TGTGCCAGCTCACCACGGCGGGGGCAGCCCCAGCATTTT. Its translation is CASSPRRGQPQHF. The chain is built from TRBV18 and TRBJ1-5; D may be TRBD1 (5 bases). Germline V lookup: CDR1 KGHSH, CDR2 LQKENI. The CDR3 is 13 residues long. Trimming removed 1 base at V and 7 bases at J, with 8 bases between.

The chain joins TRBV28 to TRBJ2-2; D is uncertain. There are 12 residues in the CDR3. CDR1 MDHEN and CDR2 SYDVKM come from the germline V gene. V lost 4 bases and J 6 bases, leaving 6 bases between the germline ends. CDR3 loop: CASSSVAGELFF. CDR3 bases: TGTGCCAGCAGTTCTGTCGCCGGGGAGCTGTTTTTT.

The chain joins TRBV6-5 to TRBJ2-7, with 9 bases matching TRBD1. CDR1 is MNHEY and CDR2 is SVGAGI in the germline V gene. The CDR3 is 15 amino acids. The V gene end was trimmed by 5 bases and the J gene end by 3 bases; junction bases not matched to a gene: 8. CDR3 nucleotides: TGTGCCAGCAGTAGAGACCGGGACAGGGTCTACGAGCAGTACTTC. Amino acids: CASSRDRDRVYEQYF.

This sequence joins TRBV7-3 and TRBJ1-2; D is possibly TRBD1 (6 bases). CDR1 and CDR2 (germline): SGHTA, FQGTGA. V was shortened by 5 bases and J by 1 base, with 14 bases between the two germline ends. The CDR3 spans 15 residues. CDR3 region: CASSPIGGDNYGYTF. CDR3 coding DNA: TGTGCCAGCAGCCCCATAGGGGGGGATAACTATGGCTACACCTTC.

The chain is built from TRBV5-6 and TRBJ1-4; 10 bases are a match to TRBD1. Per germline, CDR1 SGHDT and CDR2 YYEEEE. The CDR3 spans 16 residues. The V and J ends lost 4 bases and 4 bases, in that order; junction bases with no gene match: 7. As DNA, the CDR3 is TGTGCCAGCAGCGGGGGGACAGGGGCCAATAATGAAAAACTGTTTTTT. Translation gives CASSGGTGANNEKLFF.

CDR3 sequence (DNA): TGTGCCAGCAGCGTCGGGACAGGGTCCTATAATTCACCCCTCCACTTT. Protein: CASSVGTGSYNSPLHF. The rearrangement joins TRBV9 to TRBJ1-6; 9 bases match TRBD1. This CDR3 spans 16 amino acids. Germline V lookup: CDR1 SGDLS, CDR2 YYNGEE. V shed 2 bases, J shed 1 base, and the junction held 1 base outside the gene matches.

V gene TRBV9 combines with J gene TRBJ2-5, with 7 bases that match TRBD2. The CDR3 consists of 16 residues. Germline assignment: CDR1 SGDLS and CDR2 YYNGEE. Trimming removed 0 bases from V and 4 bases from J; junction bases left unmatched: 9. CDR3 DNA: TGTGCCAGCAGCGTAGTAGGCCTAGCGGAGGGAGAGACCCAGTACTTC. Amino acids: CASSVVGLAEGETQYF. Complete variable domain (other parts from reference TRBV9 and TRBJ2-5): DSGVTQTPKHLITATGQRVTLRCSPRSGDLSVYWYQQSLDQGLQFLIQYYNGEERAKGNILERFSAQQFPDLHSELNLSSLELGDSALYFCASSVVGLAEGETQYFGPGTRLLVL.

The chain combines TRBV15 with TRBJ1-2; D call uncertain. V lost 0 bases to trimming and J lost 4 bases, with 15 bases between them. The CDR3 length is 16 residues. Germline CDR1 and CDR2: LNHNV and YYDKDF (reference sequence). This CDR3 is CATSRDQEGAGYGYTF. In nucleotides, the CDR3 is TGTGCCACCAGCAGAGATCAGGAGGGCGCGGGCTATGGCTACACCTTC.

This rearrangement joins TRBV5-1 to TRBJ1-3; 7 nucleotides agree with TRBD1. V trimming: 3 bases; J trimming: 3 bases; junction bases outside the gene matches: 6. This CDR3 has 15 residues. Germline CDR1 and CDR2: SGHRS and YFSETQ. This CDR3 is CASSSQTGSGNTIYF. CDR3 DNA: TGCGCCAGCAGCTCGCAGACAGGGAGTGGAAACACCATATATTTT. Full variable domain (outside the CDR3, taken from reference TRBV5-1 and TRBJ1-3): KAGVTQTPRYLIKTRGQQVTLSCSPISGHRSVSWYQQTPGQGLQFLFEYFSETQRNKGNFPGRFSGRQFSNSRSEMNVSTLELGDSALYLCASSSQTGSGNTIYFGEGSWLTVV.

The chain links TRBV2 to TRBJ1-1; no definite D call. This CDR3 spans 12 amino acids. The V end lost 2 bases, the J end lost 7 bases, and 8 bases lay between the germline ends. Germline CDR1 SNHLY, CDR2 FYNNEI. The CDR3 DNA follows: TGTGCCAGCAGTGAACGGTCGGTTGAAGCTTTCTTT. Its translation: CASSERSVEAFF.

CDR3 region: CASSVTGRTDTQYF. The CDR3 DNA follows: TGTGCCAGCAGCGTCACGGGGAGGACAGATACGCAGTATTTT. The chain links TRBV9 to TRBJ2-3; D perhaps matches TRBD2 (6 bases). The CDR3 is 14 amino acids. Germline V lookup: CDR1 SGDLS, CDR2 YYNGEE. V was cut by 2 bases and J by 3 bases, with 10 bases left in between.

This sequence joins TRBV2 and TRBJ2-2; the match to TRBD2 covers 7 bases. Germline V CDR1 and CDR2: SNHLY, FYNNEI. The CDR3 totals 16 residues. Germline trimming cut 7 bases from V and 7 bases from J; bases unmatched to any gene: 15. As DNA, the CDR3 is TGTGCCAGCAAGGCATCCCCCATGGCTAGCGGCGGGGAGCTGTTTTTT. Its translation is CASKASPMASGGELFF.